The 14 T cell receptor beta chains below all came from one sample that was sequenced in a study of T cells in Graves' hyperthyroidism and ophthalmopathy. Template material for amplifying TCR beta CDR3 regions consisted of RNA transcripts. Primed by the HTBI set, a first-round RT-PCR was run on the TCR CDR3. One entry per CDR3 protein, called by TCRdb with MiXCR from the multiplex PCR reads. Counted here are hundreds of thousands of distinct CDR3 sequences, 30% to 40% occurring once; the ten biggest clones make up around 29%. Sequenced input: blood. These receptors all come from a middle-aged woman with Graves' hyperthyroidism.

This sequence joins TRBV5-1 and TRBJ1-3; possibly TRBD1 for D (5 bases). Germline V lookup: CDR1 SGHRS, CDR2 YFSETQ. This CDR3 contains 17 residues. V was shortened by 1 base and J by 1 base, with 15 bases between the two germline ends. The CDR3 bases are TGCGCCAGCAGCTTGTGGGGCCAGACAGAGTCTGGAAACACCATATATTTT. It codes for CASSLWGQTESGNTIYF.

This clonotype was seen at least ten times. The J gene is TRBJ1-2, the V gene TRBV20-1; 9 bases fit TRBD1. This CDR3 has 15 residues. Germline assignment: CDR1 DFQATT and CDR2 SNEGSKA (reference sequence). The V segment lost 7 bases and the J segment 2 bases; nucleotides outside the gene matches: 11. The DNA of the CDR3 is TGCAGTGTTCCCATCCGGGACAGGGCGAACTATGGCTACACCTTC. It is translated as CSVPIRDRANYGYTF.

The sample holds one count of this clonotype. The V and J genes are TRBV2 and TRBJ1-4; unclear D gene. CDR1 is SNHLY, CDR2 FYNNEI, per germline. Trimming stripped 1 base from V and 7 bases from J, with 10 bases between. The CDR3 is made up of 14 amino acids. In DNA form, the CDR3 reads TGTGCCAGCAGTGAAGGGGTGGGGTCTGAAAAACTGTTTTTT. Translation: CASSEGVGSEKLFF.

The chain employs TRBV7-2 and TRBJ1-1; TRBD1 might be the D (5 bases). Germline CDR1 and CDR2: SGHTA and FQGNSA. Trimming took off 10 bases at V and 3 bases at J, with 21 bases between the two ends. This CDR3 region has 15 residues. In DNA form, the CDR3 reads TGTGCCACCCGTCAGGGTCCGAAAAAGGACACTGAAGCTTTCTTT. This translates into CATRQGPKKDTEAFF.

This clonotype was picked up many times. This CDR3 is CSAGDGVLDSNQPQHF. DNA of the CDR3: TGCAGTGCTGGGGACGGGGTCTTGGATAGCAATCAGCCCCAGCATTTT. The chain is built from TRBV20-1 and TRBJ1-5; D may be TRBD1 (5 bases). This CDR3 comprises 16 residues. Deletions cut 5 bases from V and 0 bases from J, with 17 bases between. Germline V gives CDR1 DFQATT, CDR2 SNEGSKA (reference sequence).

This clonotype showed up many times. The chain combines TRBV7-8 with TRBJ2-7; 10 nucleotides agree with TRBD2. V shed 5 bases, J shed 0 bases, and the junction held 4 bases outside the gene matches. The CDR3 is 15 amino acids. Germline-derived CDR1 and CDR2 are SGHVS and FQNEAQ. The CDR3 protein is CASSPRTSGSYEQYF. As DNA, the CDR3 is TGTGCCAGCAGCCCCCGGACTAGCGGCTCCTACGAGCAGTACTTC.

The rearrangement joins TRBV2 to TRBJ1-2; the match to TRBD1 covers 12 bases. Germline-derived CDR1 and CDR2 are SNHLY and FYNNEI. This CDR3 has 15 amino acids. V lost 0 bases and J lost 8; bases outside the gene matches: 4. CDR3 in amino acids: CASSEAGTGGDGYTF. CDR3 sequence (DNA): TGTGCCAGCAGTGAAGCCGGGACAGGGGGCGACGGCTACACCTTC.

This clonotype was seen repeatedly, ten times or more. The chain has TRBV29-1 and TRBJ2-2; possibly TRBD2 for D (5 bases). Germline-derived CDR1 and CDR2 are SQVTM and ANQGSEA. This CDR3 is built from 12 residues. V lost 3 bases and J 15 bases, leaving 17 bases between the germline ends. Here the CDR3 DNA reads TGCAGCGTTGACAGTGACGGCGGGTGGGTGTTTTTT. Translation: CSVDSDGGWVFF.

The CDR3 coding sequence is TGTGCCAGCAGCTTAGCCCAGGGGGCGGGGGAGCAGTACTTC. Translating gives CASSLAQGAGEQYF. The chain couples TRBV11-2 to TRBJ2-7; 8 nucleotides align to TRBD1. The CDR3 covers 14 residues. Trimming removed 1 base from V and 7 bases from J; junction bases left unmatched: 6. Per the germline V gene, CDR1 is SGHAT and CDR2 is FQNNGV.

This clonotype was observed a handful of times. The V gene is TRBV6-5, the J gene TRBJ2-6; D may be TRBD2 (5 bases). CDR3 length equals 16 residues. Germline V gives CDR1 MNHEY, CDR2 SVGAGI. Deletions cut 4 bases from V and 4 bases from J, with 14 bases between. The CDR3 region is CASSSGKMHGANVLTF. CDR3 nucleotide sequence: TGTGCCAGCAGTTCGGGGAAAATGCACGGGGCCAACGTCCTGACTTTC.

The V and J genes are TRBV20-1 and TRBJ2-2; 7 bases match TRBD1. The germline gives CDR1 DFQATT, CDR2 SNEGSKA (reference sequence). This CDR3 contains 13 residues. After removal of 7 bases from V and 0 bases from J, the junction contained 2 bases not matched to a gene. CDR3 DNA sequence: TGCAGTGTACAGGGGACGAACACCGGGGAGCTGTTTTTT. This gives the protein CSVQGTNTGELFF.

The CDR3 region has the DNA TGTGCCAGCAGGTCCAGGGGGTTCCGGGACACCTCCTACGAGCAGTACTTC. It is translated as CASRSRGFRDTSYEQYF. The V gene is TRBV7-9, the J gene TRBJ2-7; 7 bases line up with TRBD1. Looked up from germline, CDR1 is SEHNR and CDR2 is FQNEAQ (reference sequence). This CDR3 spans 17 amino acids. With 6 bases clipped from V and 0 bases from J, the junction kept 14 bases outside the gene matches.

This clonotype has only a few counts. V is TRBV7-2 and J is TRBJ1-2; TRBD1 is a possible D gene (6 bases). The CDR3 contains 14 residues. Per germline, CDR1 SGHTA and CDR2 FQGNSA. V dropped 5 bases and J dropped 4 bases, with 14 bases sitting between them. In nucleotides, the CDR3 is TGTGCCAGCAGCCTCGGGGGGGGCCTCTATGGCTACACCTTC. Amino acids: CASSLGGGLYGYTF.

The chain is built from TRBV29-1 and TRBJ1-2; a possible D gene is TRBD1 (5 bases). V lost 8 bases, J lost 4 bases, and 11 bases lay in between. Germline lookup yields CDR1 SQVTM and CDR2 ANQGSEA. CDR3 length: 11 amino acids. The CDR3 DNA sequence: TGCAGCCCCGGGGGAGGCTATGGCTACACCTTC. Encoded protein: CSPGGGYGYTF. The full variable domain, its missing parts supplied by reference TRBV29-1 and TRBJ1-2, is SAVISQKPSRDICQRGTSLTIQCQVDSQVTMMFWYRQQPGQSLTLIATANQGSEATYESGFVIDKFPISRPNLTFSTLTVSNMSPEDSSIYLCSPGGGYGYTFGSGTRLTVV.